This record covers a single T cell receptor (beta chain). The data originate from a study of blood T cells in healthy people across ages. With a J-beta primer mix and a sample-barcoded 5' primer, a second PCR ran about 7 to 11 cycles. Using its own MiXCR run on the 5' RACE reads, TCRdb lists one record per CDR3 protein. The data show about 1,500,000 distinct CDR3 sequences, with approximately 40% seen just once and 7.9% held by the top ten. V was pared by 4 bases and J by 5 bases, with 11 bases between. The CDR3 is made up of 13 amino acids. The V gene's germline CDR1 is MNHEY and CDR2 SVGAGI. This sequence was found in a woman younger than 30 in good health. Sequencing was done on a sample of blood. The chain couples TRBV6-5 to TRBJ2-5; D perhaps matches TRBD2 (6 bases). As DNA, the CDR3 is TGTGCCAGCAGTTTAATGGGGGGTGAGACCCAGTACTTC. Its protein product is CASSLMGGETQYF.